The next 5 T cell receptor beta chains were all read from a single sample in a study of T-cell reconstitution after alpha-beta-depleted transplantation in children. During its preparation, the TCRbeta library received unique molecular identifiers. TCRdb re-analysed the PCR reads in MiXCR, keeping a single row per CDR3 protein. The sample yields approximately 520,000 distinct CDR3 sequences, approximately 32% seen once. The source was PBMCs from the stem cell graft donor, collected from the stem cell graft. These receptors came from a human donor who donated a stem cell graft to a child with aplastic anemia.

Turning to this clonotype: Because the CDR3's place on the DNA is in doubt, the DNA is left out and the CDR3 is given as listed by TCRdb. V and J are TRBV7-5 and TRBJ2-7; the D call in the table, TRBD1, was not verified against the DNA. TRBV7-5 is reported as a pseudogene. The CDR3 comprises 17 residues, both ends counted. This CDR3 reads CISVPEAQGQRTSEQYF.

In its sample, this clonotype was seen many times. The chain carries TRBV20-1 and TRBJ2-1; D may be TRBD2 (5 bases). Germline CDR1 DFQATT, CDR2 SNEGSKA (reference sequence). CDR3 size: 12 residues. The ends were cut back, 7 bases at V and 13 bases at J, with 20 bases in the middle. The CDR3 spells CSVSSTETNQFF. The CDR3 DNA reads as TGCAGTGTCTCAAGTACAGAGACTAACCAGTTCTTC.

In its sample, this clonotype was seen a few times. The chain combines TRBV5-1 with TRBJ2-1; TRBD2 might be the D (6 bases). The germline V and J ends were trimmed by 4 bases and 5 bases, with 10 bases remaining between them. From germline, CDR1 is SGHRS and CDR2 YFSETQ. This CDR3 contains 13 residues. CDR3 amino acids: CASSRGGDNEQFF. The CDR3 bases are TGCGCCAGCAGCCGTGGCGGGGACAATGAGCAGTTCTTC.

The chain has TRBV7-8 and TRBJ1-1; maybe TRBD1 (5 bases). The V and J ends lost 5 bases and 1 base respectively, with 11 bases between them. Looked up from germline, CDR1 is SGHVS and CDR2 is FQNEAQ. The CDR3 is 14 amino acids. The CDR3 is CASSPMGGNTEAFF. Here the CDR3 DNA reads TGTGCCAGCAGCCCGATGGGGGGGAACACTGAAGCTTTCTTT.

The chain links TRBV10-2 to TRBJ2-2; 10 positions match TRBD2. Germline V gene lookup returns CDR1 WSHSY and CDR2 SAAADI. The V gene end was trimmed by 9 bases and the J gene end by 6 bases; junction bases not matched to a gene: 4. This CDR3 has 13 amino acids. This CDR3 reads CASTGLASGELFF. In DNA, the CDR3 is TGCGCCAGTACGGGACTAGCGTCCGGGGAGCTGTTTTTT.